The 14 T cell receptor beta chains below come from one sample, sequenced in a study of blood T cell repertoires in COVID-19. Some clones are missing from TCRdb's copy, which holds only in-frame ones; the method was immunoSEQ multiplex PCR. This sample carries tens of thousands of clones, around 87% of them seen once, and the ten largest clones take approximately 1%. The sample was peripheral blood. Every receptor here comes from a human donor in a cohort sampled during active COVID-19.

The CDR3 coding sequence is TGCGCCAGCAGCCAAGAGGGGGCCCCCAGGCAGCCCCAGCATTTT. Protein: CASSQEGAPRQPQHF. The rearrangement links TRBV4-1 to TRBJ1-5; tentatively, D is TRBD1 (6 bases). The germline V gene encodes CDR1 MGHRA and CDR2 YSYEKL. With 0 bases removed from V and 7 bases from J, the gap between germline ends came to 13 bases. There are 15 residues in the CDR3.

The V call is TRBV28, the J call TRBJ1-5; 7 nucleotides agree with TRBD1. V was pared by 6 bases and J by 7 bases, with 9 bases of the junction left unmatched. The length of the CDR3 is 14 residues. Germline CDR1 and CDR2: MDHEN and SYDVKM. The DNA of the CDR3 is TGTGCCAGCAGACGTCAGGCAGGGGGACAGCCCCAGCATTTT. Amino acid sequence: CASRRQAGGQPQHF. Combining the CDR3 with reference TRBV28 and TRBJ1-5 gives the whole variable domain DVKVTQSSRYLVKRTGEKVFLECVQDMDHENMFWYRQDPGLGLRLIYFSYDVKMKEKGDIPEGYSVSREKKERFSLILESASTNQTSMYLCASRRQAGGQPQHFGDGTRLSIL.

V is TRBV30 and J is TRBJ2-7; 9 nucleotides line up with TRBD1. The junction had 9 bases not matched to a gene; V was cut back by 1 base and J by 2 bases. The CDR3 runs 16 residues. Germline CDR1 GTSNPN, CDR2 SVGIG (reference sequence). The CDR3 is CAWSDPGQGRAYEQYF. The CDR3 nucleotides read TGTGCCTGGAGTGACCCGGGACAGGGTAGGGCCTACGAGCAGTACTTC.

J is TRBJ1-2 and V is TRBV19, with no clear D. V lost 6 bases to trimming and J lost 6 bases, with 17 bases between them. Germline V CDR1 and CDR2: LNHDA, SQIVND (reference sequence). The CDR3 has 14 residues. This CDR3 is CASSLQRESDGYTF. As DNA, the CDR3 is TGTGCCAGTAGCCTACAGAGGGAATCGGATGGCTACACCTTC.

This chain connects TRBV19 to TRBJ2-7; no reliable D call. Germline CDR1 reads LNHDA; CDR2 reads SQIVND (reference sequence). The CDR3 runs to 14 residues. Trimming cost V 6 bases and J 2 bases, with 14 bases left between them. The CDR3 loop reads CASRAVAFPYEQYF. The CDR3 region has the DNA TGTGCCAGTAGGGCCGTGGCCTTTCCCTACGAGCAGTACTTC.

V gene TRBV28 combines with J gene TRBJ2-1; 9 bases match TRBD1. Germline V lookup: CDR1 MDHEN, CDR2 SYDVKM. The J segment lost 4 bases and the V segment lost 5 bases, leaving 3 bases of the junction unmatched. The CDR3 covers 14 residues. CDR3 region: CASSTGTGYNEQFF. DNA of the CDR3: TGTGCCAGCAGTACGGGGACAGGGTACAATGAGCAGTTCTTC.

The rearrangement links TRBV5-6 to TRBJ2-1, with 12 bases aligning to TRBD2. CDR1 is SGHDT and CDR2 is YYEEEE in the germline V gene. V gave up 4 bases and J gave up 10 bases; unmatched junction bases: 9. CDR3 length: 15 residues. The CDR3 protein is CASSLLAGGPYEQFF. DNA of the CDR3: TGTGCCAGCAGCCTTCTAGCGGGAGGGCCGTACGAGCAGTTCTTC.

Concerning this clone: This sample includes further DNA sequences coding for the same CDR3. The gene calls are TRBV15 and TRBJ2-2; D is perhaps TRBD1 (6 bases). Germline loops: CDR1 LNHNV, CDR2 YYDKDF (reference sequence). The V gene lost 5 bases and the J gene lost 4 bases, with 23 bases spanning the gap. The CDR3 runs to 18 residues. CDR3 DNA: TGTGCCACCAGCCTAGAGGGCTCTTGGTACAGGGCCACCGGGGAGCTGTTTTTT. Protein sequence: CATSLEGSWYRATGELFF.

The chain recombines TRBV11-2 with TRBJ2-5, with unresolved D. Germline CDR1 is SGHAT and CDR2 is FQNNGV. V was trimmed by 0 bases and J by 10 bases, leaving 12 bases between them. The CDR3 contains 13 residues. The CDR3 DNA is TGTGCCAGCAGCTTAGAGGCGGCCCTCGTCCAGTACTTC. Amino acid sequence: CASSLEAALVQYF.

The CDR3 sequence is CASSGYGTGGFQETQYF. As DNA, the CDR3 is TGTGCCAGCAGCGGTTATGGGACAGGGGGGTTCCAAGAGACCCAGTACTTC. The chain carries TRBV5-6 and TRBJ2-5, with 11 bases identical to TRBD1. V was pared by 4 bases and J by 1 base, with 9 bases of the junction left unmatched. Per germline, CDR1 SGHDT and CDR2 YYEEEE. The CDR3 covers 17 residues.

This clone was recorded once. This chain uses TRBV24-1 with TRBJ2-1; 9 bases are a match to TRBD2. Trimming took 0 bases from V and 6 from J; bases not matched to a gene: 8. There are 17 residues in the CDR3. Germline assignment: CDR1 KGHDR and CDR2 SFDVKD. Here the CDR3 reads CATSDLERREGTNEQFF. In DNA, the CDR3 is TGTGCCACCAGTGATTTGGAGCGGCGGGAGGGTACCAATGAGCAGTTCTTC.

The chain links TRBV5-1 to TRBJ1-4; D possibly corresponds to TRBD1 (6 bases). CDR1 SGHRS and CDR2 YFSETQ come from the germline V gene. The CDR3 has 15 residues. V was pared by 5 bases and J by 0 bases, with 11 bases between. The CDR3 protein is CASRGADTTNEKLFF. Here the CDR3 DNA reads TGCGCCAGCAGGGGGGCTGATACAACTAATGAAAAACTGTTTTTT.

CDR3 sequence reads: CASSPTTGLGNYGYTF. The CDR3 DNA follows: TGTGCCAGCTCACCAACAACAGGGCTGGGGAACTATGGCTACACCTTC. The V gene is TRBV18, the J gene TRBJ1-2; D perhaps matches TRBD1 (6 bases). Trimming removed 2 bases at V and 2 bases at J, with 15 bases between. Germline V gives CDR1 KGHSH, CDR2 LQKENI. The CDR3 extends over 16 amino acids. The variable domain in full, completed from reference TRBV18 and TRBJ1-2, reads NAGVMQNPRHLVRRRGQEARLRCSPMKGHSHVYWYRQLPEEGLKFMVYLQKENIIDESGMPKERFSAEFPKEGPSILRIQQVVRGDSAAYFCASSPTTGLGNYGYTFGSGTRLTVV.

This chain joins TRBV6-7 and TRBJ2-1, with TRBD2 identical over 8 bases. TRBV6-7 is annotated as an ORF whose role is uncertain. CDR3 length: 17 amino acids. Trimming removed 5 bases from V and 10 bases from J; junction bases left unmatched: 19. The CDR3 region has the DNA TGTGCCAGCAGTCCTCGGCCGTGGGCGGGAGGCCGGCGCGAGCAGTTCTTC. Its protein is CASSPRPWAGGRREQFF.